Below are 7 T cell receptor beta chains sequenced from a single sample in a study of CD8+CD57+ T cells in acquired aplastic anemia. CD8+CD57+ cell expansion had been shown by flow cytometry in patients chosen for sequencing. The use of genomic DNA as template underpinned the TCR beta VDJ and CDR3 profiling. MiXCR was run by TCRdb on the reads, yielding one entry per CDR3 protein. The repertoire includes approximately 150,000 distinct CDR3 sequences, roughly half of them detected once, and about 2.9% sits in the top ten. Input material: sorted CD4+, CD8+, or CD8+CD57+ T cells (not recorded which) from PBMCs. These receptors were taken from a human donor with aplastic anemia.

There are many counts of this clonotype. This may be a read error, as it is one base from a much larger clone. The chain joins TRBV7-2 to TRBJ2-7, with 8 bases matching TRBD1. CDR3 length: 14 amino acids. Per germline, CDR1 SGHTA and CDR2 FQGNSA. CDR3 loop: CASKSDRVNYGQYF. The CDR3 DNA reads as TGTGCCAGCAAATCGGACAGGGTGAACTACGGGCAGTACTTC.

The chain couples TRBV28 to TRBJ2-2; TRBD1 aligns across 8 bases. Germline CDR1 is MDHEN and CDR2 is SYDVKM. CDR3 length: 15 residues. The V gene end was trimmed by 7 bases and the J gene end by 6 bases; junction bases not matched to a gene: 10. CDR3 coding DNA: TGTGCCAGCACTCAGGACAGGGTAGGGTCCGGGGAGCTGTTTTTT. It encodes CASTQDRVGSGELFF.

There are many counts of this clonotype. The chain employs TRBV7-8 and TRBJ1-5, with D unclear. V was trimmed by 0 bases and J by 9 bases, leaving 15 bases between them. This CDR3 is 15 amino acids long. CDR1 is SGHVS and CDR2 is FQNEAQ in the germline V gene. CDR3 sequence (DNA): TGTGCCAGCAGCTTAGCTGGGCAGGCAAAAGGGCCCCAGCATTTT. Translated, it gives CASSLAGQAKGPQHF.

In this sample, this clonotype turned up a few times. The rearrangement joins TRBV28 to TRBJ2-2, with 8 bases identical to TRBD1. There are 14 residues in the CDR3. Germline V gene sequence: CDR1 MDHEN, CDR2 SYDVKM. V lost 8 bases, J lost 0 bases, and 2 bases stayed unmatched. CDR3 sequence reads: CASVGQANTGELFF. The CDR3 nucleotides are TGTGCCAGCGTGGGACAGGCGAACACCGGGGAGCTGTTTTTT.

There are many counts of this clonotype. This chain uses TRBV20-1 with TRBJ1-2, with 8 positions matching TRBD1. In germline, CDR1 is DFQATT, CDR2 SNEGSKA (reference sequence). CDR3 length: 13 residues. The V and J ends lost 1 base and 7 bases, in that order; junction bases with no gene match: 5. CDR3 in DNA: TGCAGTGCTAGAGCTAGCAGGGGGCTTGGCTACACCTTC. Translation gives CSARASRGLGYTF.

V usage is TRBV6-5 and J usage is TRBJ1-2; no definite D call. The germline V and J ends were trimmed by 4 bases and 4 bases, with 10 bases remaining between them. Germline loops: CDR1 MNHEY, CDR2 SVGAGI. The CDR3 sequence is 13 residues long. CDR3 in DNA: TGTGCCAGCAGTTCAGACGGGAGCTATGGCTACACCTTC. Translated, it gives CASSSDGSYGYTF.

The chain uses TRBV5-1 and TRBJ1-1; D call uncertain. V shed 4 bases and J shed 7 bases, with 11 bases lying between them. Germline V gives CDR1 SGHRS, CDR2 YFSETQ. The CDR3 runs to 12 residues. The CDR3 loop is CASSAVMDEAFF. As DNA, the CDR3 is TGCGCCAGCAGCGCGGTTATGGATGAAGCTTTCTTT.